Shown below are 20 T cell receptor beta chains from a single sample sequenced in a study of cytomegalovirus exposure and HLA in healthy donors. PCR involved 60 Vbeta and 13 Jbeta primers. The method was immunoSEQ multiplex PCR; TCRdb's version includes in-frame clones alone and lacks a portion of them. The table has about 130,000 clones, 75% to 90% seen once. What was sequenced was PBMCs. These receptors came from a man aged 40-55 years in good health and CMV-seronegative.

This chain connects TRBV7-6 to TRBJ1-3; the D gene is possibly TRBD1 (5 bases). Trimming pared 5 bases from V and 3 bases from J, leaving 11 bases between. In germline, CDR1 is SGHVS, CDR2 FNYEAQ. CDR3 length: 14 amino acids. The CDR3 region has the DNA TGTGCCAGCAGCGCGCCGACAGATGGAAACACCATATATTTT. Translated: CASSAPTDGNTIYF.

The count of this clone is one. V is TRBV4-2 and J is TRBJ2-2; D is perhaps TRBD2 (5 bases). CDR3 length equals 16 residues. Germline CDR1 is LGHNA and CDR2 is YNFKEQ. Trimming removed 0 bases at V and 6 bases at J, with 14 bases between. CDR3 residues: CASSQDTVGVSGELFF. DNA for the CDR3: TGTGCCAGCAGCCAAGATACAGTCGGGGTATCCGGGGAGCTGTTTTTT.

This clone was picked up one time. The chain employs TRBV5-1 and TRBJ2-2, with 7 bases fitting TRBD1. J gave up 5 bases and V 4 bases, and 5 bases lay outside the gene matches. Germline CDR1 and CDR2: SGHRS and YFSETQ. This CDR3 spans 14 amino acids. CDR3 region: CASSLTGDTGELFF. The CDR3 nucleotides are TGCGCCAGCAGCCTCACAGGGGATACCGGGGAGCTGTTTTTT.

V usage is TRBV29-1 and J usage is TRBJ2-3, with no clear D. V shed 4 bases and J shed 2 bases, with 10 bases lying between them. The CDR3 sequence is 13 residues long. Germline-derived CDR1 and CDR2 are SQVTM and ANQGSEA. CDR3 sequence (DNA): TGCAGCGTTGTGAGAGAAAACACAGATACGCAGTATTTT. It codes for CSVVRENTDTQYF.

The chain uses TRBV29-1 and TRBJ2-7; D might be TRBD2 (6 bases). Germline V CDR1 and CDR2: SQVTM, ANQGSEA. V was trimmed by 7 bases and J by 3 bases, leaving 10 bases between them. The CDR3 has 11 residues. As DNA, the CDR3 is TGCAGCGGTGGGACTTTCTACGAGCAGTACTTC. Residues: CSGGTFYEQYF.

The rearrangement links TRBV5-6 to TRBJ1-2; D unresolved. Trimming removed 0 bases at V and 2 bases at J, with 14 bases between. The length of the CDR3 is 16 residues. Germline V CDR1 and CDR2: SGHDT, YYEEEE. CDR3 coding DNA: TGTGCCAGCAGCTTGGATCGTTCGGGTATCAACTATGGCTACACCTTC. It encodes CASSLDRSGINYGYTF. Supplemented by reference TRBV5-6 and TRBJ1-2, the full variable domain reads DAGVTQSPTHLIKTRGQQVTLRCSPKSGHDTVSWYQQALGQGPQFIFQYYEEEERQRGNFPDRFSGHQFPNYSSELNVNALLLGDSALYLCASSLDRSGINYGYTFGSGTRLTVV.

The rearrangement links TRBV5-6 to TRBJ2-5; D is possibly TRBD1 (6 bases). This CDR3 contains 16 residues. From germline, CDR1 is SGHDT and CDR2 YYEEEE. The V and J ends lost 0 bases and 1 base respectively, with 13 bases between them. CDR3 amino acids: CASSLVGTRIQETQYF. DNA of the CDR3: TGTGCCAGCAGCTTGGTGGGGACACGCATCCAAGAGACCCAGTACTTC.

This clone was found a few times. The chain links TRBV5-1 to TRBJ1-1; a possible D gene is TRBD1 (5 bases). V shed 7 bases and J shed 4 bases, with 14 bases lying between them. CDR3 size: 13 residues. Germline V gives CDR1 SGHRS, CDR2 YFSETQ. The CDR3 DNA is TGCGCCAGCGGGAGGGGCGGGAGCACTGAAGCTTTCTTT. This sequence encodes CASGRGGSTEAFF.

In its sample, this clone was seen a few times. The rearrangement uses TRBV30 and TRBJ2-1; D is possibly TRBD2 (6 bases). Germline CDR1 and CDR2: GTSNPN and SVGIG (reference sequence). The CDR3 totals 12 residues. V shed 0 bases and J shed 13 bases, with 13 bases lying between them. The CDR3 nucleotides are TGTGCCTGGAGTGTACGTGGGACTGGACAGTTCTTC. Residues: CAWSVRGTGQFF.

The chain recombines TRBV7-2 with TRBJ2-3, with 7 bases that match TRBD2. Germline loops: CDR1 SGHTA, CDR2 FQGNSA. With V trimmed by 7 bases and J by 3 bases, 7 bases remained unmatched. The CDR3 runs to 14 residues. The CDR3 loop reads CASKGGYRTDTQYF. CDR3 DNA: TGTGCCAGCAAGGGAGGGTATCGAACAGATACGCAGTATTTT.

The chain couples TRBV5-1 to TRBJ2-1; TRBD2 is a possible D gene (5 bases). Trimming stripped 0 bases from V and 15 bases from J, with 13 bases between. Germline CDR1 SGHRS, CDR2 YFSETQ. This CDR3 has 12 residues. In DNA, the CDR3 is TGCGCCAGCAGCTTGGTTGAGGGAGCTCTGTTCTTC. Amino acid sequence: CASSLVEGALFF.

This rearrangement joins TRBV6-1 to TRBJ1-5, with unresolved D. From germline, CDR1 is MNHNS and CDR2 SASEGT. Deletions cut 0 bases from V and 2 bases from J, with 23 bases between. The CDR3 consists of 20 residues. The DNA for the CDR3 is TGTGCCAGCAGTGAAGCGCTAGGGAGTGGCCGAATATTAGGCAATCAGCCCCAGCATTTT. This translates into CASSEALGSGRILGNQPQHF.

This clone was observed once. This chain joins TRBV10-3 and TRBJ1-2, with 7 bases fitting TRBD1. The V gene end was trimmed by 10 bases and the J gene end by 7 bases; junction bases not matched to a gene: 15. Germline lookup yields CDR1 ENHRY and CDR2 SYGVKD. There are 14 residues in the CDR3. The CDR3 DNA reads TGTGCCACCCGGACGGACAGGACAAGAGGTGGCTACACCTTC. Translation gives CATRTDRTRGGYTF.

The table lists this clone with a few counts. V is TRBV19 and J is TRBJ1-2; 7 bases are a match to TRBD1. The CDR3 loop spans 18 amino acids. J gave up 1 base and V 3 bases, and 14 bases lay outside the gene matches. Germline assignment: CDR1 LNHDA and CDR2 SQIVND (reference sequence). In DNA form, the CDR3 reads TGTGCCAGTAGTATCCCCCCGCGGGACAGCAATCTTAACTATGGCTACACCTTC. Amino acids: CASSIPPRDSNLNYGYTF.

This clone was seen only once. The chain combines TRBV18 with TRBJ1-1, with 8 bases lining up with TRBD1. Germline CDR1 and CDR2: KGHSH and LQKENI. Losses at the gene ends were 3 bases for V and 1 base for J; bases not matched to a gene: 4. This CDR3 is 15 amino acids long. CDR3 bases: TGTGCCAGCTCACCCTGGACAGGGACGAACACTGAAGCTTTCTTT. Residues: CASSPWTGTNTEAFF.

This clone was recorded only once. The CDR3 loop reads CASSLPLLRVLGDTQYF. Here the CDR3 DNA reads TGTGCCAGCAGTTTACCCCTCCTTCGGGTGCTTGGAGATACGCAGTATTTT. The rearrangement links TRBV27 to TRBJ2-3; D remains ambiguous. CDR1 and CDR2 from the germline V gene are MNHEY and SMNVEV (reference sequence). Trimming stripped 2 bases from V and 5 bases from J, with 20 bases between. The CDR3 is 17 residues long.

The V and J genes are TRBV5-4 and TRBJ2-7, with 8 bases that match TRBD1. Germline loops: CDR1 SGHNT, CDR2 YYREEE (reference sequence). CDR3 length: 15 residues. V was pared by 0 bases and J by 5 bases, with 7 bases of the junction left unmatched. The CDR3 DNA follows: TGTGCCAGCAGCTTGGAAACAGGGGGAAGGAACGAGCAGTACTTC. Amino acid sequence: CASSLETGGRNEQYF. Using reference TRBV5-4 and TRBJ2-7 for the parts outside the CDR3, the full variable domain is ETGVTQSPTHLIKTRGQQVTLRCSSQSGHNTVSWYQQALGQGPQFIFQYYREEENGRGNFPPRFSGLQFPNYSSELNVNALELDDSALYLCASSLETGGRNEQYFGPGTRLTVT.

The chain joins TRBV6-5 to TRBJ2-5, with a possible D match to TRBD2 (6 bases). Germline V gene data show CDR1 as MNHEY and CDR2 as SVGAGI. Trimming left V 4 bases short and J 3 bases short, with 12 bases between. The CDR3 contains 14 residues. DNA for the CDR3: TGTGCCAGCAGTTCCCTAGCGACAAAAGAGACCCAGTACTTC. Amino acid sequence: CASSSLATKETQYF.

This clone was detected only once. The chain is built from TRBV27 and TRBJ1-1; the D gene is possibly TRBD1 (5 bases). The CDR3 extends over 16 amino acids. Germline V CDR1 and CDR2: MNHEY, SMNVEV (reference sequence). Trimming removed 2 bases at V and 1 base at J, with 14 bases between. CDR3 amino acids: CASSLGDGRENTEAFF. DNA of the CDR3: TGTGCCAGCAGTTTAGGGGACGGGCGGGAGAACACTGAAGCTTTCTTT.

This chain links TRBV2 with TRBJ2-2, with TRBD2 as a possible D gene (6 bases). Germline CDR1 reads SNHLY; CDR2 reads FYNNEI. The CDR3 contains 15 residues. Deletions cut 5 bases from V and 4 bases from J, with 14 bases between. For the CDR3, the DNA is TGTGCCAGCAGTCTGAGTGGAGGGTTCACCGGGGAGCTGTTTTTT. Amino acid sequence: CASSLSGGFTGELFF.